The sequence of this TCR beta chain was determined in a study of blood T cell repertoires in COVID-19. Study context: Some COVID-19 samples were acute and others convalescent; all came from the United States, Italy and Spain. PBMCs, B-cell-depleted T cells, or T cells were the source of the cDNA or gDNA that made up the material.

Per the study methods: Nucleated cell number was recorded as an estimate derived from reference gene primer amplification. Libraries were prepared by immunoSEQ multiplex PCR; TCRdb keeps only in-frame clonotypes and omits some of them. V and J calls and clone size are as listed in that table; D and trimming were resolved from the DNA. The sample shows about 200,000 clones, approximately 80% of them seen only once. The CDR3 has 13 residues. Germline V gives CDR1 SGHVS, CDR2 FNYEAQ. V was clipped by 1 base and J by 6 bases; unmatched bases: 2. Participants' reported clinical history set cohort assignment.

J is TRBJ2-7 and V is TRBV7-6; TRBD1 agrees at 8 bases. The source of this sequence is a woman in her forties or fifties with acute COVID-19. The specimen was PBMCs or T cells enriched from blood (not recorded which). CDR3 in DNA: TGTGCCAGCAGCTTAGGCGGGACAGGCGAGCAGTACTTC. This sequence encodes CASSLGGTGEQYF.